Listed here is a single T cell receptor (beta chain). A quantity of about 0.5 to 1 ug RNA underwent reverse transcription using random hexamers. TCR beta CDR3 was amplified by immunoSEQ covering 54 Vbeta and 13 Jbeta. One entry per CDR3 protein, called by TCRdb with MiXCR from the immunoSEQ multiplex PCR reads. Of 200,000 to 250,000 distinct CDR3 sequences in the sample, nearly 97% were seen once. The source of the sample is a study of CD8 T cells in Susac syndrome. From blood CD8+ and CD4+ T cells, the TCR beta chain was sequenced. Treatment-naive patients with stable or active relapsing-remitting disease were the multiple sclerosis controls. Both CD4+ and CD8+ T cells were negatively isolated, and TEMRA cells underwent FACS enrichment. Sequenced: CD4+ T cells from PBMCs. The receptor comes from a human donor with multiple sclerosis.

CDR3 nucleotide sequence: TGTGCCAGCAGTGCGTGGGACAGAAGCTATGGCTACACCTTC. It codes for CASSAWDRSYGYTF. The V gene is TRBV25-1, the J gene TRBJ1-2; 7 bases are shared with TRBD1. Trimming took 4 bases from V and 4 from J; bases not matched to a gene: 6. Germline CDR1 reads MGHDK; CDR2 reads SYGVNS. The CDR3 runs to 14 residues.